These T cell receptor beta chains were read from a single sample in a study of blood T cell repertoires in COVID-19. The repertoire was sequenced with immunoSEQ multiplex PCR; TCRdb's copy has only in-frame clones and lacks some. The sample has about 160,000 clones; 87% are singletons. The sample taken for sequencing was peripheral blood. The receptors come from a woman between 65 and 79 years old with COVID-19, enrolled during active disease. Both conserved end residues are part of each CDR3. The D gene is left open where the match is weak. Size values are once, few and many counts, or a class for expanded clones, and some rows have none.

V,D,J,size,DNA,CDR3
TRBV7-8,TRBD1,TRBJ2-3,NA,TGTGCCAGCAGCTCCCCAAACAGGGGAAGGGCAGATACGCAGTATTTT,CASSSPNRGRADTQYF
TRBV2,NA,TRBJ1-1,NA,TGTGCCAGCAGTAAACAGACGAACACTGAAGCTTTCTTT,CASSKQTNTEAFF
TRBV5-1,TRBD1,TRBJ1-1,NA,TGCGCCAGCAGACTCGCTACCGGGACAGGGTCGGGGTACACTGAAGCTTTCTTT,CASRLATGTGSGYTEAFF
TRBV24-1,NA,TRBJ2-7,NA,TGTGCCACCAGTGACCCCGCCGCTGGACAGAGCTCCTACGAGCAGTACTTC,CATSDPAAGQSSYEQYF
TRBV5-1,TRBD1,TRBJ1-2,NA,TGCGCCAGCAGCTTGGGGGACAGATACTATGGCTACACCTTC,CASSLGDRYYGYTF
TRBV7-2,TRBD1,TRBJ2-2,NA,TGTGCCAGCAGCTTAGTGGGACAGGGACCCACCGGGGAGCTGTTTTTT,CASSLVGQGPTGELFF
TRBV15,TRBD1,TRBJ1-3,NA,TGTGCCACCAGCAGGGGCGACAGGGGCTCTGGAAACACCATATATTTT,CATSRGDRGSGNTIYF
TRBV23-1,TRBD1,TRBJ1-6,NA,TGCGCCAGCAGTCAATATCGGGACAGGGATAATTCACCCCTCCACTTT,CASSQYRDRDNSPLHF
TRBV24-1,TRBD1,TRBJ1-6,NA,TGTGCCACCAGTGAAGGACAGGGATCTAATTCACCCCTCCACTTT,CATSEGQGSNSPLHF
TRBV29-1,TRBD1,TRBJ1-1,NA,TGCAGCGCAAAATCCAGGGGGCAGGGTGAAGCTTTCTTT,CSAKSRGQGEAFF
TRBV18,NA,TRBJ1-6,NA,TGTGCCAGCTCAGCTGGGGGGACCAATTCACCCCTCCACTTT,CASSAGGTNSPLHF
TRBV28,NA,TRBJ1-2,NA,TGTGCCAGCAGTTTATCGTCGACAGCTCGAAACACCTTC,CASSLSSTARNTF
TRBV19,TRBD2,TRBJ2-2,NA,TGTGCCAGTAGTACGATCTCTGGCGGGGGGGCCTTAACCGGGGAGCTGTTTTTT,CASSTISGGGALTGELFF
TRBV6-5,TRBD1,TRBJ2-7,once,TGTGCCAGCAGCAACCGACAGGGGGCGGGTGAGCAGTACTTC,CASSNRQGAGEQYF
TRBV6-5,NA,TRBJ1-2,NA,TGTGCCAGCAGGGTCACAGGGTATGGCTACACCTTC,CASRVTGYGYTF
TRBV15,TRBD2,TRBJ2-3,NA,TGTGCCACCAGCAGAGATCGGGGGGTATCAGATACGCAGTATTTT,CATSRDRGVSDTQYF
TRBV7-8,TRBD1,TRBJ2-1,NA,TGTGCCAGCAGCTTACTCGCCGGGACAGGGCGCAATGAGCAGTTCTTC,CASSLLAGTGRNEQFF
TRBV14,NA,TRBJ2-7,NA,TGTGCCAGCAGCCGTTCACGGGTCTCCTACGAGCAGTACTTC,CASSRSRVSYEQYF
TRBV6-6,TRBD1,TRBJ2-7,NA,TGTGCCAGCAGTTCCCGACAGGGTAACGAGCAGTACTTC,CASSSRQGNEQYF
TRBV30,TRBD1,TRBJ1-6,NA,TGTGCCTGGAGAGGGGGTACAGGGGGTAGTTCCTATAATTCACCCCTCCACTTT,CAWRGGTGGSSYNSPLHF
TRBV2,NA,TRBJ1-2,few,TGTGCCAGCAGTGAACAACAGGACTATGGCTACACCTTC,CASSEQQDYGYTF
TRBV2,TRBD2,TRBJ2-5,few,TGTGCCAGCAAGGCTAGCGGGGTTCTACAAGAGACCCAGTACTTC,CASKASGVLQETQYF
TRBV4-1,NA,TRBJ2-7,NA,TGCGCCAGCAGCCCCTGGCCCTCGAGGGAGCAGTACTTC,CASSPWPSREQYF
TRBV18,TRBD1,TRBJ2-7,NA,TGTGCCAGCTCACTCTTGGGACAGGGGGCTGTTAAGTCCGAGCAGTACTTC,CASSLLGQGAVKSEQYF
TRBV19,NA,TRBJ1-1,NA,TGTGCCAGTAGCCCCCCGGGATGGGGGGAGAACACTGAAGCTTTCTTT,CASSPPGWGENTEAFF
TRBV2,NA,TRBJ2-5,NA,TGTGCCAGCAGGGCCAACCAAGAGACCCAGTACTTC,CASRANQETQYF
TRBV29-1,TRBD2,TRBJ2-3,NA,TGCAGCGTTCCGACTAGCGGGGTTACAGATACGCAGTATTTT,CSVPTSGVTDTQYF
TRBV2,NA,TRBJ1-5,NA,TGTGCCAGCAGCAGGACGGGGAATCAGCCCCAGCATTTT,CASSRTGNQPQHF
TRBV30,TRBD1,TRBJ1-2,NA,TGTGCCTGGAGTGTCAGGGGGGTCAACACCTTC,CAWSVRGVNTF
TRBV7-8,NA,TRBJ1-6,NA,TGTGCCAGCAGCTTAGGGCAGGGTTATAATTCACCCCTCCACTTT,CASSLGQGYNSPLHF
TRBV19,NA,TRBJ1-6,NA,TGTGCCAGTAGTATTTCGGGGAGGGGGAATTCACCCCTCCACTTT,CASSISGRGNSPLHF